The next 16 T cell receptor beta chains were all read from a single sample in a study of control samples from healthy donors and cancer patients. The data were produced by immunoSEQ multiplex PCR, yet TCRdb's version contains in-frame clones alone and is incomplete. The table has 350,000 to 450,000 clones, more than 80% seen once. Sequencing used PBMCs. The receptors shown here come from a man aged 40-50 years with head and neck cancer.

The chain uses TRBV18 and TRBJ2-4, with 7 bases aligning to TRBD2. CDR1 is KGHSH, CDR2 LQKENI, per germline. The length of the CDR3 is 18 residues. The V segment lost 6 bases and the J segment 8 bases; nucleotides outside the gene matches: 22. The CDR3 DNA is TGTGCCAGCTCCCCGGCCGCCGGGGGGAGGACTTGGCCTGACATTCAGTACTTC. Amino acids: CASSPAAGGRTWPDIQYF.

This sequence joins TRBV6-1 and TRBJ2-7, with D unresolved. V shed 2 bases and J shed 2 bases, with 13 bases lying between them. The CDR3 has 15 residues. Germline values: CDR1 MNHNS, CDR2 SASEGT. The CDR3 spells CASSETFAGPYEQYF. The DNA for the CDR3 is TGTGCCAGCAGTGAAACCTTCGCTGGCCCCTACGAGCAGTACTTC.

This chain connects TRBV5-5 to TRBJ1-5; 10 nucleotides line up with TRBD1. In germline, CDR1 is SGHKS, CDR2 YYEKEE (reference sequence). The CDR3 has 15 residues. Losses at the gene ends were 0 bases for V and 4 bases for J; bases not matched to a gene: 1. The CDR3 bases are TGTGCCAGCAGCTTGGAGGACAGGGGGAATCAGCCCCAGCATTTT. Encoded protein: CASSLEDRGNQPQHF.

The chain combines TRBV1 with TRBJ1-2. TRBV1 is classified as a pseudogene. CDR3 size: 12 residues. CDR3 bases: TGCACCAGCAGCCATGGGGCCCGAGGGACCGACTTC. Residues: CTSSHGARGTDF.

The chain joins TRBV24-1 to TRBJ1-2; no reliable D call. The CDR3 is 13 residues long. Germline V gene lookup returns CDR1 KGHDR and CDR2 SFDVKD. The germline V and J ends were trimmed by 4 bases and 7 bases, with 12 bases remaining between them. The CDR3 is CATSDLAWVGYTF. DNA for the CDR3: TGTGCCACCAGTGACCTAGCCTGGGTTGGCTACACCTTC.

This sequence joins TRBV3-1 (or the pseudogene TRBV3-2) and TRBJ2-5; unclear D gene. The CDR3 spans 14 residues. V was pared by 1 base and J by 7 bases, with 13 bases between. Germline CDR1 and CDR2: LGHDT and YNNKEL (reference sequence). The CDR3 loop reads CASSQAATPGTQYF. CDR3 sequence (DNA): TGTGCCAGCAGCCAAGCTGCTACCCCGGGGACCCAGTACTTC.

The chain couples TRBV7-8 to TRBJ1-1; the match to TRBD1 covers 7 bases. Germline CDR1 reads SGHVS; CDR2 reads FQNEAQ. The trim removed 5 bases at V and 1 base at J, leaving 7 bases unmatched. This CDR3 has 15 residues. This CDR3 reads CASSPSGTENTEAFF. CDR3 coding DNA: TGTGCCAGCAGCCCATCCGGGACAGAGAACACTGAAGCTTTCTTT.

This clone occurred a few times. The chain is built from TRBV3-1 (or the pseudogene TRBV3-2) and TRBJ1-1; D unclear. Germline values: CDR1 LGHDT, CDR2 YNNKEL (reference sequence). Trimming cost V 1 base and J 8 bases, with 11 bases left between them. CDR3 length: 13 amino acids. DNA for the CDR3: TGTGCCAGCAGCCAAGTCTTAGATCTGGAAGCTTTCTTT. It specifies CASSQVLDLEAFF.

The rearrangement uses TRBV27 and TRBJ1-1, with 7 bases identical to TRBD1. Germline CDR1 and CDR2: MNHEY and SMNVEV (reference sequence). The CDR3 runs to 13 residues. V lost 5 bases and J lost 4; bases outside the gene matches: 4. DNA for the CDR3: TGTGCCAGCAGTCCACAGGGGAGCACTGAAGCTTTCTTT. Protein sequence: CASSPQGSTEAFF.

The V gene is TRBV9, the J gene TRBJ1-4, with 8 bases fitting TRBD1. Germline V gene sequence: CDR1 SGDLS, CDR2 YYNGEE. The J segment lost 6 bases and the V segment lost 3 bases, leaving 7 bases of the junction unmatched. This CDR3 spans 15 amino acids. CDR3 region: CASSAQGARDEKLFF. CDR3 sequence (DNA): TGTGCCAGCAGCGCTCAGGGGGCGCGGGATGAAAAACTGTTTTTT.

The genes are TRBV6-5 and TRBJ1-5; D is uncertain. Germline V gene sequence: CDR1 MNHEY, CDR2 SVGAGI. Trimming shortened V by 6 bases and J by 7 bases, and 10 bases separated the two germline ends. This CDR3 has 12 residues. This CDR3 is CASSQPGQPQHF. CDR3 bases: TGTGCCAGCAGCCAACCGGGACAGCCCCAGCATTTT.

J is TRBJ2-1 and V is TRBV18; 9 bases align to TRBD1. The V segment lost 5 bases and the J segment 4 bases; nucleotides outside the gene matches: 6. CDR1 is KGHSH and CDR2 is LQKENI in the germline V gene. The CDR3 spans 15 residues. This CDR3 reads CASSAGTGPYNEQFF. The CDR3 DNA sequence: TGTGCCAGCTCAGCCGGGACAGGGCCGTACAATGAGCAGTTCTTC.

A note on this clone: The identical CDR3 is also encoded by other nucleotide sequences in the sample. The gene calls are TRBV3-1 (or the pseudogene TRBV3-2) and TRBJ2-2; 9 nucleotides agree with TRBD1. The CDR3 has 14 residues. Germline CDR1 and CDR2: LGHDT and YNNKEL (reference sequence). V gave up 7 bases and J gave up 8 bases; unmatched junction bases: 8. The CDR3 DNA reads TGTGCCAGCAAGACAGGGGGTGGTCTGGGGGAGCTGTTTTTT. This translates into CASKTGGGLGELFF.

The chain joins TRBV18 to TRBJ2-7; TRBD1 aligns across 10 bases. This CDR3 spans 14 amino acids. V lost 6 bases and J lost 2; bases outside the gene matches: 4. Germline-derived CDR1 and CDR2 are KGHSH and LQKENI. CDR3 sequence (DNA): TGTGCCAGCTCGATTGGACAGGGGGCCTACGAGCAGTACTTC. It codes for CASSIGQGAYEQYF.

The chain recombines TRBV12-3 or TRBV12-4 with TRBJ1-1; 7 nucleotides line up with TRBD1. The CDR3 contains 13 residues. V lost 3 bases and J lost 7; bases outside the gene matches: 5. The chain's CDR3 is CASSFNRGDEAFF. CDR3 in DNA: TGTGCCAGCAGTTTCAACAGGGGAGATGAAGCTTTCTTT.

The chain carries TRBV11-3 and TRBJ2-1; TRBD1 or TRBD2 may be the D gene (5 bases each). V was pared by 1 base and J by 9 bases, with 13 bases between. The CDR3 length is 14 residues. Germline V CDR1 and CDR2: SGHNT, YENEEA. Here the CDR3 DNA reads TGTGCCAGCAGCTTAGGGTGGGGACCCGGTGAGCAGTTCTTC. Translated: CASSLGWGPGEQFF.